The text below deals with one TCR beta chain. The target antigen is unknown. The sample originates from a study of Tregs in tolerant kidney transplant recipients. Whole-study results and caveats: The small number of patients limits these findings pending further validation.

Produced via immunoSEQ multiplex PCR; TCRdb's table is partial and in-frame only. The sample includes about 59,000 clones, around four fifths seen only once; the top ten take more than 4%. Unstimulated regulatory T cells (CD4+CD25+CD127-), CD4+CD25- non-regulatory cells, CD4 and CD8 cells were FACS-sorted from thawed PBMCs. This CDR3 has 17 residues. Unmatched junction bases numbered 8, after V lost 3 bases and J lost 1 base. Per germline, CDR1 SGDLS and CDR2 YYNGEE. This sequence originates from a human donor in good health. This sequence joins TRBV9 and TRBJ2-3; 10 bases map to TRBD2. The specimen sequenced was CD4+ T cells from blood. This CDR3 reads CASSATSGTSGTDTQYF. DNA for the CDR3: TGTGCCAGCAGCGCAACTTCCGGGACTAGCGGCACAGATACGCAGTATTTT.